These 17 T cell receptor beta chains were all obtained from the same sample, sequenced in a study of CD8 T cells in ankylosing spondylitis. TCRdb re-called the 5' RACE reads with MiXCR, one entry per CDR3 protein. In the table there are approximately 250,000 distinct CDR3 sequences, 8% to 11% of which are singletons. Sequencing was done on a sample of blood, either unsorted or a sorted T cell fraction (not recorded which). Every receptor here comes from a male donor with ankylosing spondylitis or in good health (not recorded which).

The table lists this clonotype with many counts. The V call is TRBV5-1, the J call TRBJ1-1, with unresolved D. The germline CDR1 and CDR2 sequences are SGHRS and YFSETQ. The V and J ends lost 0 bases and 11 bases respectively, with 14 bases between them. CDR3 length equals 13 residues. The DNA of the CDR3 is TGCGCCAGCAGCTTGGGGAACGGCCAATGGGCTTTCTTT. This encodes CASSLGNGQWAFF.

The V gene is TRBV20-1, the J gene TRBJ2-7; 10 nucleotides align to TRBD2. Germline CDR1 and CDR2: DFQATT and SNEGSKA (reference sequence). The CDR3 contains 15 residues. V lost 2 bases, J lost 0 bases, and 4 bases stayed unmatched. DNA of the CDR3: TGCAGTGCTAGAAAACTAGCGGGGAACTCCTACGAGCAGTACTTC. Protein product: CSARKLAGNSYEQYF.

The chain uses TRBV5-1 and TRBJ2-5; 9 nucleotides agree with TRBD2. The CDR3 totals 15 residues. V lost 0 bases and J lost 5; bases outside the gene matches: 5. Germline V gene sequence: CDR1 SGHRS, CDR2 YFSETQ. CDR3 bases: TGCGCCAGCAGCTTGGGTAGCGGGGGCCAGGAGACCCAGTACTTC. It yields the protein CASSLGSGGQETQYF. Full variable domain (missing parts from reference TRBV5-1 and TRBJ2-5): KAGVTQTPRYLIKTRGQQVTLSCSPISGHRSVSWYQQTPGQGLQFLFEYFSETQRNKGNFPGRFSGRQFSNSRSEMNVSTLELGDSALYLCASSLGSGGQETQYFGPGTRLLVL.

This clonotype was seen ten or more times. The V call is TRBV20-1, the J call TRBJ1-6, with 10 bases matching TRBD1. V was pared by 2 bases and J by 10 bases, with 11 bases of the junction left unmatched. The length of the CDR3 is 16 residues. Germline CDR1 DFQATT, CDR2 SNEGSKA (reference sequence). CDR3 protein: CSARKRTGGLGSPLHF. DNA for the CDR3: TGCAGTGCTAGAAAAAGGACAGGGGGTTTAGGATCACCCCTCCACTTT.

In the case of this clonotype: A much more abundant neighbour one base away suggests this may be a read error. The rearrangement uses TRBV29-1 and TRBJ2-3; D is possibly TRBD2 (6 bases). The CDR3 has 14 amino acids. Germline V gene sequence: CDR1 SQVTM, CDR2 ANQGSEA. Here the CDR3 reads CSVEASVSRDTQYF. The CDR3 DNA reads TGCAGCGTTGAAGCTAGCGTTAGCAGAGATACGCAGTATTTT.

There are a few counts of this clonotype. This chain uses TRBV3-1 with TRBJ2-7; D call uncertain. Between the trimmed V and J ends, which lost 0 bases and 0 bases, there was a span of 12 bases. The germline gives CDR1 LGHDT, CDR2 YNNKEL (reference sequence). This CDR3 contains 16 residues. CDR3 nucleotide sequence: TGTGCCAGCAGCCAAGAGCAGGCCTTGAGCTCCTACGAGCAGTACTTC. Amino acid sequence: CASSQEQALSSYEQYF.

Ten or more counts support this clonotype. The rearrangement joins TRBV12-3 or TRBV12-4 to TRBJ1-1, with a possible D match to TRBD1 (5 bases). V lost 2 bases, J lost 4 bases, and 8 bases lay in between. This CDR3 region has 13 residues. The CDR3 protein is CASSLSQGTEAFF. The CDR3 bases are TGTGCCAGCAGTTTATCGCAGGGCACTGAAGCTTTCTTT.

This clonotype was counted a few times. The chain joins TRBV6-1 to TRBJ2-1; no definite D call. V gave up 2 bases and J gave up 7 bases, with 18 bases separating them. The CDR3 consists of 16 residues. CDR1 is MNHNS, CDR2 SASEGT, per germline. Written as DNA, the CDR3 is TGTGCCAGCAGTGAACCCGTAGCTGGCCGTTTGAATGAGCAGTTCTTC. Translated: CASSEPVAGRLNEQFF.

This clonotype was detected ten times or more. The chain uses TRBV5-1 and TRBJ1-1; D unclear. V lost 1 base to trimming and J lost 0 bases, with 10 bases between them. In germline, CDR1 is SGHRS, CDR2 YFSETQ. The CDR3 totals 15 residues. CDR3 residues: CASSLTEVMNTEAFF. CDR3 nucleotide sequence: TGCGCCAGCAGCTTGACAGAAGTGATGAACACTGAAGCTTTCTTT. The entire variable domain, with the rest obtained from reference TRBV5-1 and TRBJ1-1, is as follows: KAGVTQTPRYLIKTRGQQVTLSCSPISGHRSVSWYQQTPGQGLQFLFEYFSETQRNKGNFPGRFSGRQFSNSRSEMNVSTLELGDSALYLCASSLTEVMNTEAFFGQGTRLTVV.

This clonotype was observed many times. The V call is TRBV20-1, the J call TRBJ2-2; 8 nucleotides match TRBD2. There are 16 residues in the CDR3. CDR1 is DFQATT and CDR2 is SNEGSKA in the germline V gene (reference sequence). J lost 5 bases, V lost 3 bases, and 11 bases had no gene match. The CDR3 protein is CSASAWGGGQTGELFF. The CDR3 nucleotides are TGCAGTGCTAGTGCATGGGGCGGGGGGCAAACCGGGGAGCTGTTTTTT.

The chain couples TRBV30 to TRBJ1-5; D gene unclear. V was shortened by 2 bases and J by 11 bases, with 19 bases between the two germline ends. CDR1 and CDR2 (germline): GTSNPN, SVGIG (reference sequence). The CDR3 is 14 amino acids. The CDR3 here is CAWSLGGLGRSQHF. CDR3 sequence (DNA): TGTGCCTGGAGTCTTGGTGGATTAGGTCGGTCCCAGCATTTT.

This clonotype was picked up many times. The rearrangement joins TRBV5-1 to TRBJ1-1; D gene ambiguous. The CDR3 has 13 residues. V was cut by 4 bases and J by 3 bases, with 10 bases left in between. Germline V gene data show CDR1 as SGHRS and CDR2 as YFSETQ. The CDR3 nucleotides are TGCGCCAGCAGCCGATGGACCGACACTGAAGCTTTCTTT. Protein product: CASSRWTDTEAFF.

This clonotype was seen at least ten times. The rearrangement joins TRBV4-2 to TRBJ2-1; D remains ambiguous. Deletions cut 0 bases from V and 0 bases from J, with 9 bases between. The CDR3 covers 16 residues. CDR1 and CDR2 from the germline V gene are LGHNA and YNFKEQ. CDR3 nucleotide sequence: TGTGCCAGCAGCCAAGATCAGCCCAGCTCCTACAATGAGCAGTTCTTC. The encoded protein is CASSQDQPSSYNEQFF.

At least ten counts were recorded for this clonotype. This rearrangement joins TRBV3-1 to TRBJ1-1, with TRBD1 matching over 7 bases. The trim removed 5 bases at V and 2 bases at J, leaving 8 bases unmatched. Germline CDR1 LGHDT, CDR2 YNNKEL (reference sequence). The CDR3 extends over 15 amino acids. DNA for the CDR3: TGTGCCAGCAGCACTTGGGACAGAGAAAACACTGAAGCTTTCTTT. It codes for CASSTWDRENTEAFF. The variable domain in full, completed from reference TRBV3-1 and TRBJ1-1, reads DTAVSQTPKYLVTQMGNDKSIKCEQNLGHDTMYWYKQDSKKFLKIMFSYNNKELIINETVPNRFSPKSPDKAHLNLHINSLELGDSAVYFCASSTWDRENTEAFFGQGTRLTVV.

This clonotype was found many times. The chain links TRBV20-1 to TRBJ2-5; possibly TRBD2 for D (6 bases). V was clipped by 0 bases and J by 1 base, with 12 bases between them. The CDR3 is 15 amino acids. CDR1 and CDR2 (germline): DFQATT, SNEGSKA (reference sequence). The CDR3 loop reads CSARDLNSGQETQYF. The CDR3 DNA is TGCAGTGCTAGAGATCTTAATAGCGGCCAAGAGACCCAGTACTTC.

This clonotype has ten or more counts. The chain has TRBV2 and TRBJ2-5, with TRBD1 matching 12 bases. V lost 2 bases to trimming and J lost 5 bases; unmatched junction nucleotides: 6. The CDR3 contains 16 residues. The V gene's germline CDR1 is SNHLY and CDR2 FYNNEI. CDR3 in DNA: TGTGCCAGCAGTGAATGGGGGACAGGGGGCTCGGAGACCCAGTACTTC. Its translation: CASSEWGTGGSETQYF. Using reference TRBV2 and TRBJ2-5 for the parts outside the CDR3, the full variable domain is EPEVTQTPSHQVTQMGQEVILRCVPISNHLYFYWYRQILGQKVEFLVSFYNNEISEKSEIFDDQFSVERPDGSNFTLKIRSTKLEDSAMYFCASSEWGTGGSETQYFGPGTRLLVL.

This clonotype was seen a few times. The V gene is TRBV5-1, the J gene TRBJ2-3, with 7 positions matching TRBD1. In germline, CDR1 is SGHRS, CDR2 YFSETQ. The CDR3 runs 15 residues. With 2 bases clipped from V and 2 bases from J, the junction kept 5 bases outside the gene matches. The DNA of the CDR3 is TGCGCCAGCAGCTTCCTGGACAGGAACACAGATACGCAGTATTTT. It yields the protein CASSFLDRNTDTQYF. Complete variable domain (other parts from reference TRBV5-1 and TRBJ2-3): KAGVTQTPRYLIKTRGQQVTLSCSPISGHRSVSWYQQTPGQGLQFLFEYFSETQRNKGNFPGRFSGRQFSNSRSEMNVSTLELGDSALYLCASSFLDRNTDTQYFGPGTRLTVL.